A selection of T cell receptor beta chains follows, all from one sample in a study of TIL therapy for anti-PD-1-resistant metastatic lung cancer. The assay was immunoSEQ multiplex PCR, and TCRdb's table has in-frame clones only and misses some. The table shows some 90,000 clones, with roughly two thirds occurring only once. The input for sequencing was tumor tissue, taken at baseline. Source of these receptors: a person aged 25-79 years with non-small cell lung cancer. Each CDR3 is given with its conserved first and last residue. D genes are given only for firm matches. Expanded clones are given a class, and other clones once, few, many or no size at all.

d_call: TRBD1
v_call: TRBV19
j_call: TRBJ1-4
clone_size: NA
cdr3_nt: TGTGCCAGTAGTATCCCGACAGGGGACCTGGAAAAACTGTTTTTT
cdr3_aa: CASSIPTGDLEKLFF

d_call: NA
v_call: TRBV19
j_call: TRBJ2-5
clone_size: NA
cdr3_nt: TGTGCCAGTAGTATCTCGGTCCTACCTTCCGGCGCGACCCAGTACTTC
cdr3_aa: CASSISVLPSGATQYF

d_call: NA
v_call: TRBV18
j_call: TRBJ1-4
clone_size: few
cdr3_nt: TGTGCCAGCTCACCACAACCAGGGGCCTTTATGTTTTTT
cdr3_aa: CASSPQPGAFMFF

d_call: NA
v_call: TRBV13
j_call: TRBJ2-2
clone_size: NA
cdr3_nt: TGTGCCAGCAGCTATAGCCCCCCGGGTGGCGGGGAGCTGTTTTTT
cdr3_aa: CASSYSPPGGGELFF

d_call: NA
v_call: TRBV4-3
j_call: TRBJ2-3
clone_size: few
cdr3_nt: TGCGCCAGCAGCCTGACTTGGGAGGACTCGAGCACAGATACGCAGTATTTT
cdr3_aa: CASSLTWEDSSTDTQYF

d_call: NA
v_call: TRBV11-2
j_call: TRBJ2-1
clone_size: NA
cdr3_nt: TGTGCCAGCAGCTTAGATCTTGACCGTTCCTACAATGAGCAGTTCTTC
cdr3_aa: CASSLDLDRSYNEQFF

d_call: TRBD2
v_call: TRBV28
j_call: TRBJ2-1
clone_size: NA
cdr3_nt: TGTGCCAGCACCTTTGGGGGGGTGGAAAATGAGCAGTTCTTC
cdr3_aa: CASTFGGVENEQFF

d_call: TRBD1
v_call: TRBV18
j_call: TRBJ1-3
clone_size: NA
cdr3_nt: TGTGCCAGCTCACCCGGGACAGGCTCTGGAAACACCATATATTTT
cdr3_aa: CASSPGTGSGNTIYF

d_call: TRBD1
v_call: TRBV7-9
j_call: TRBJ1-3
clone_size: NA
cdr3_nt: TGTGCCAGCAGCTTCGGGACAGGGAGGAACACCATATATTTT
cdr3_aa: CASSFGTGRNTIYF

d_call: TRBD2
v_call: TRBV2
j_call: TRBJ2-5
clone_size: NA
cdr3_nt: TGTGCCAGCAGTCGGACTAGCGGGGGAGCTCAAGAGACCCAGTACTTC
cdr3_aa: CASSRTSGGAQETQYF

d_call: NA
v_call: TRBV6-4
j_call: TRBJ2-3
clone_size: NA
cdr3_nt: TGTGCCAGTAGGGCCTCGAGGGGCACAGATACGCAGTATTTT
cdr3_aa: CASRASRGTDTQYF

d_call: TRBD1
v_call: TRBV20-1
j_call: TRBJ2-1
clone_size: NA
cdr3_nt: TGCAGTGCTAGTCCCAGGGGGCGGTACAATGAGCAGTTCTTC
cdr3_aa: CSASPRGRYNEQFF

d_call: NA
v_call: TRBV6-6
j_call: TRBJ1-3
clone_size: NA
cdr3_nt: TGTGCCAGCAGTTACGAGGCGGGAAACACCATATATTTT
cdr3_aa: CASSYEAGNTIYF

d_call: NA
v_call: TRBV19
j_call: TRBJ2-6
clone_size: few
cdr3_nt: TGTGCCAGTTCAACAGGGTCCGCTGGGGCCAACGTCCTGACTTTC
cdr3_aa: CASSTGSAGANVLTF

d_call: NA
v_call: TRBV28
j_call: TRBJ2-5
clone_size: NA
cdr3_nt: TGTGCCAGCAGTTTTTCCCCAGGGCAAGAGACCCAGTACTTC
cdr3_aa: CASSFSPGQETQYF

d_call: NA
v_call: TRBV5-6
j_call: TRBJ1-2
clone_size: NA
cdr3_nt: TGTGCCAGCAGCCCGGCGGACCTCTATGGCTACACCTTC
cdr3_aa: CASSPADLYGYTF

d_call: TRBD2
v_call: TRBV7-9
j_call: TRBJ2-3
clone_size: NA
cdr3_nt: TGTGCCAGCAGCCCTAAGCGGGGGAGCACAGATACGCAGTATTTT
cdr3_aa: CASSPKRGSTDTQYF

d_call: TRBD1
v_call: TRBV30
j_call: TRBJ1-6
clone_size: NA
cdr3_nt: TGTGTCCTCTCTAGCGGGACAGGGTGGAATTCACCCCTCCACTTT
cdr3_aa: CVLSSGTGWNSPLHF

d_call: NA
v_call: TRBV28
j_call: TRBJ1-1
clone_size: many
cdr3_nt: TGTGCCAGCAGTTTAAACGACGAACGCACATGGCAGAAAGCTTTCTTT
cdr3_aa: CASSLNDERTWQKAFF

d_call: NA
v_call: TRBV2
j_call: TRBJ2-7
clone_size: few
cdr3_nt: TGTGCCAGCATCGCGACAGACCACGAGCAGTACTTC
cdr3_aa: CASIATDHEQYF

d_call: TRBD2
v_call: TRBV6-6
j_call: TRBJ2-5
clone_size: NA
cdr3_nt: TGTGCCAGCAGTTACCCGGTGGGGGGGTCTCAAGAGACCCAGTACTTC
cdr3_aa: CASSYPVGGSQETQYF

d_call: TRBD2
v_call: TRBV10-2
j_call: TRBJ2-1
clone_size: NA
cdr3_nt: TGCGCCAGCTCCTCCGTGGGACTAGCGGAAAATGAGCAGTTCTTC
cdr3_aa: CASSSVGLAENEQFF

d_call: TRBD1
v_call: TRBV5-4
j_call: TRBJ1-2
clone_size: few
cdr3_nt: TGTGCCAGCAGCTTGGGGGGGTACAGGGGCGGCTACACCTTC
cdr3_aa: CASSLGGYRGGYTF

d_call: TRBD1
v_call: TRBV19
j_call: TRBJ1-2
clone_size: few
cdr3_nt: TGTGCCAGTAATTTCGGACAGGTCGTCTATGGCTACACCTTC
cdr3_aa: CASNFGQVVYGYTF

d_call: NA
v_call: TRBV7-8
j_call: TRBJ1-5
clone_size: NA
cdr3_nt: TGTGCCAGCAGCTTCGTGACGGGCAATCAGCCCCAGCATTTT
cdr3_aa: CASSFVTGNQPQHF

d_call: NA
v_call: TRBV5-5
j_call: TRBJ2-7
clone_size: few
cdr3_nt: TGTGCCAGCACGGGACAGTCGGGACTCCCTCTAGGGCAGTACTTC
cdr3_aa: CASTGQSGLPLGQYF

d_call: TRBD2
v_call: TRBV7-2
j_call: TRBJ2-2
clone_size: once
cdr3_nt: TGTGCCAGCAGCGCGCGATGGACTAGCGGGGGCGCCTCCGGGGAGCTGTTTTTT
cdr3_aa: CASSARWTSGGASGELFF

d_call: TRBD2
v_call: TRBV4-3
j_call: TRBJ2-1
clone_size: NA
cdr3_nt: TGCGCCAGCAGCCGTAAGGCTAGCGGGGCTAACAATGAGCAGTTCTTC
cdr3_aa: CASSRKASGANNEQFF

d_call: NA
v_call: TRBV4-1
j_call: TRBJ2-5
clone_size: NA
cdr3_nt: TGCGCCAGCAGCCAAGGGTATCAGGGAGGCGAGACCCAGTACTTC
cdr3_aa: CASSQGYQGGETQYF

d_call: NA
v_call: TRBV2
j_call: TRBJ2-5
clone_size: NA
cdr3_nt: TGTGCCAGCAGTGCTGACTGGGAGACCCAGTACTTC
cdr3_aa: CASSADWETQYF

d_call: NA
v_call: TRBV7-6
j_call: TRBJ1-5
clone_size: few
cdr3_nt: TGTGCCAGCAGCCCTGGGACCAGGACTAATCAGCCCCAGCATTTT
cdr3_aa: CASSPGTRTNQPQHF

d_call: NA
v_call: TRBV6-5
j_call: TRBJ2-7
clone_size: NA
cdr3_nt: TGTGCCAGCAGTTTTCGACGGGGGACCTACGAGCAGTACTTC
cdr3_aa: CASSFRRGTYEQYF

d_call: TRBD2
v_call: TRBV5-4
j_call: TRBJ2-1
clone_size: few
cdr3_nt: TGTGCCAGCAGCCTACTAGCGGGAGCTACAAATGAGCAGTTCTTC
cdr3_aa: CASSLLAGATNEQFF

d_call: NA
v_call: TRBV18
j_call: TRBJ2-4
clone_size: NA
cdr3_nt: TGTGCCAGCTCAGGAGGGACGGGGGAAAACATTCAGTACTTC
cdr3_aa: CASSGGTGENIQYF

d_call: NA
v_call: TRBV27
j_call: TRBJ2-1
clone_size: once
cdr3_nt: TGTGCCAGCAGTTGGGACTCAAGTCCCTACAATGAGCAGTTCTTC
cdr3_aa: CASSWDSSPYNEQFF

d_call: NA
v_call: TRBV18
j_call: TRBJ2-7
clone_size: few
cdr3_nt: TGTGCCAGCTCACCAAAGAGGGGCGGTTACGAGCAGTACTTC
cdr3_aa: CASSPKRGGYEQYF

d_call: NA
v_call: TRBV6-6
j_call: TRBJ1-2
clone_size: NA
cdr3_nt: TGTGCCAGCAGTTGGGAGGGCGGCTATGGCTACACCTTC
cdr3_aa: CASSWEGGYGYTF

d_call: NA
v_call: TRBV11-2
j_call: TRBJ2-1
clone_size: NA
cdr3_nt: TGTGCCAGCAGCTTAGCCCCGGGGGGCGAAGGGAGATGGTTCTTC
cdr3_aa: CASSLAPGGEGRWFF

d_call: TRBD2
v_call: TRBV15
j_call: TRBJ2-3
clone_size: NA
cdr3_nt: TGTGCCACCAGCAGGGGACCCCTAGCGGCCACAGATACGCAGTATTTT
cdr3_aa: CATSRGPLAATDTQYF

d_call: NA
v_call: TRBV13
j_call: TRBJ2-5
clone_size: once
cdr3_nt: TGTGCCAGCAGCTTAGCAAAGCAGACCCAGTACTTC
cdr3_aa: CASSLAKQTQYF

d_call: TRBD1
v_call: TRBV5-6
j_call: TRBJ1-1
clone_size: NA
cdr3_nt: TGTGCCAGCAGCCTGGACAGGGGGGCTGAAGCTTTCTTT
cdr3_aa: CASSLDRGAEAFF